Following are 25 T cell receptor beta chains from one sample sequenced in a study of PD-L1 blockade in urothelial cancer. Assay: immunoSEQ multiplex PCR; the TCRdb copy retains only in-frame clones and omits some. Here the sample spans 35,000 to 50,000 clones, 88% being singletons. The sequencing used PBMCs, collected around atezolizumab (anti-PD-L1) treatment. The receptors were gathered from an older woman with urothelial cancer.

This clone was picked up one time. The chain joins TRBV6-6 to TRBJ1-3; D not resolved. The V and J ends lost 7 bases and 2 bases respectively, with 15 bases between them. CDR3 size: 15 residues. Looked up from germline, CDR1 is MNHNY and CDR2 is SVGAGI (reference sequence). The CDR3 DNA reads as TGTGCCAGCACAAATAGCGTGGCCACTGGAAACACCATATATTTT. It yields the protein CASTNSVATGNTIYF.

The chain carries TRBV7-9 and TRBJ2-5; D call uncertain. Germline V gives CDR1 SEHNR, CDR2 FQNEAQ (reference sequence). This CDR3 spans 12 amino acids. Trimming removed 3 bases from V and 5 bases from J, with 7 bases in between. CDR3 bases: TGTGCCAGCAGCTTGGCCTCTGAGACCCAGTACTTC. Protein sequence: CASSLASETQYF.

The chain links TRBV5-6 to TRBJ2-3; D may be TRBD2 (6 bases). This CDR3 contains 17 residues. Germline-derived CDR1 and CDR2 are SGHDT and YYEEEE. The V gene lost 0 bases and the J gene lost 6 bases, with 20 bases spanning the gap. The CDR3 region is CASSLGGAQLVLDTQYF. The DNA of the CDR3 is TGTGCCAGCAGCTTGGGCGGGGCCCAATTGGTTTTGGATACGCAGTATTTT.

The rearrangement uses TRBV6-5 and TRBJ2-3, with D perhaps matching TRBD1 (6 bases). This CDR3 has 11 residues. V shed 7 bases and J shed 6 bases, with 8 bases lying between them. Per the germline V gene, CDR1 is MNHEY and CDR2 is SVGAGI. CDR3 sequence (DNA): TGTGCCAGCACCCAGGGGGATACGCAGTATTTT. It yields the protein CASTQGDTQYF.

The rearrangement links TRBV7-9 to TRBJ1-1, with 7 bases identical to TRBD1. This CDR3 has 14 amino acids. Germline V gene lookup returns CDR1 SEHNR and CDR2 FQNEAQ (reference sequence). The V and J ends lost 3 bases and 6 bases, in that order; junction bases with no gene match: 7. The CDR3 is CASSFVEGQSEAFF. CDR3 coding DNA: TGTGCCAGCAGCTTCGTAGAGGGACAGTCTGAAGCTTTCTTT.

This clone came up once. The CDR3 here is CASSLGGAGELFF. Here the CDR3 DNA reads TGTGCCAGCAGCTTAGGAGGGGCCGGGGAGCTGTTTTTT. The V gene is TRBV5-6, the J gene TRBJ2-2, with D possibly matching TRBD2 (6 bases). Germline-derived CDR1 and CDR2 are SGHDT and YYEEEE. Trimming pared 2 bases from V and 6 bases from J, leaving 8 bases between. The CDR3 consists of 13 residues.

The chain recombines TRBV7-2 with TRBJ2-4; no clear D gene. Trimming cost V 0 bases and J 8 bases, with 8 bases left between them. This CDR3 spans 13 amino acids. Germline CDR1 SGHTA, CDR2 FQGNSA. The CDR3 protein is CASSLATADIQYF. In nucleotides, the CDR3 is TGTGCCAGCAGCTTAGCTACCGCGGACATTCAGTACTTC.

The gene calls are TRBV28 and TRBJ2-6, with TRBD1 matching over 10 bases. The CDR3 covers 18 residues. Germline V gene lookup returns CDR1 MDHEN and CDR2 SYDVKM. The V segment lost 0 bases and the J segment 2 bases; nucleotides outside the gene matches: 4. CDR3 amino acids: CASSLWGTGATGANVLTF. For the CDR3, the DNA is TGTGCCAGCAGTTTATGGGGGACAGGGGCCACTGGGGCCAACGTCCTGACTTTC.

A few counts support this clone. The rearrangement uses TRBV28 and TRBJ2-5; 9 bases are shared with TRBD1. The CDR3 spans 16 residues. Trimming removed 6 bases from V and 0 bases from J; junction bases left unmatched: 8. Germline values: CDR1 MDHEN, CDR2 SYDVKM. CDR3 protein: CASRYRTGAYQETQYF. In DNA, the CDR3 is TGTGCCAGCAGGTACAGGACAGGGGCCTACCAAGAGACCCAGTACTTC.

This chain joins TRBV28 and TRBJ2-1; D not certain. The CDR3 sequence is 12 residues long. Germline CDR1 is MDHEN and CDR2 is SYDVKM. V was pared by 10 bases and J by 6 bases, with 13 bases between. Written as DNA, the CDR3 is TGTGCCATTTGGCTGAAAATCAATGAGCAGTTCTTC. Protein: CAIWLKINEQFF.

V gene TRBV19 combines with J gene TRBJ2-3; possible D gene TRBD2, 6 bases. Germline V gene data show CDR1 as LNHDA and CDR2 as SQIVND (reference sequence). The V and J ends lost 1 base and 1 base respectively, with 12 bases between them. The CDR3 consists of 16 residues. The CDR3 reads CASSIATRLRTDTQYF. Written as DNA, the CDR3 is TGTGCCAGTAGTATAGCGACTAGATTGCGCACAGATACGCAGTATTTT.

V usage is TRBV5-1 and J usage is TRBJ2-1; TRBD2 agrees at 10 bases. J was trimmed by 8 bases and V by 0 bases; bases with no gene match: 8. The germline V gene has CDR1 SGHRS and CDR2 YFSETQ. The CDR3 extends over 16 amino acids. DNA of the CDR3: TGCGCCAGCAGCTTGGGGACTAGCGGTTACGTCGATGAGCAGTTCTTC. This translates into CASSLGTSGYVDEQFF.

This clone has only one observation. This chain uses TRBV28 with TRBJ2-5, with a possible D match to TRBD1 (6 bases). Germline CDR1 is MDHEN and CDR2 is SYDVKM. Deletions cut 3 bases from V and 5 bases from J, with 7 bases between. The length of the CDR3 is 12 residues. The CDR3 DNA reads TGTGCCAGCAGTTTGGGGGCGGAGACCCAGTACTTC. Protein: CASSLGAETQYF.

This chain joins TRBV2 and TRBJ2-3; weak D call: TRBD1 (5 bases). CDR1 is SNHLY and CDR2 is FYNNEI in the germline V gene. The CDR3 has 12 amino acids. V lost 6 bases and J 2 bases, leaving 6 bases between the germline ends. CDR3 sequence (DNA): TGTGCCAGCAGACAGGACACAGATACGCAGTATTTT. It specifies CASRQDTDTQYF.

The chain links TRBV14 to TRBJ2-1; D is unresolved. The germline CDR1 and CDR2 sequences are SGHDN and FVKESK. Trimming stripped 3 bases from V and 9 bases from J, with 12 bases between. This CDR3 is built from 13 residues. The CDR3 here is CASSQVKYGEQFF. CDR3 DNA sequence: TGTGCCAGCAGCCAGGTAAAATACGGTGAGCAGTTCTTC.

The J gene is TRBJ1-2, the V gene TRBV10-2, with D possibly TRBD1 on 6 matching bases. The CDR3 extends over 15 amino acids. Germline CDR1 and CDR2: WSHSY and SAAADI. V shed 6 bases and J shed 0 bases, with 14 bases lying between them. Here the CDR3 DNA reads TGCGCCAGCAGCCCTAACAGGGTGCCTAACTATGGCTACACCTTC. As protein: CASSPNRVPNYGYTF.

The rearrangement links TRBV11-2 to TRBJ2-7, with 11 bases identical to TRBD2. J lost 0 bases, V lost 3 bases, and 4 bases had no gene match. Per germline, CDR1 SGHAT and CDR2 FQNNGV. This CDR3 spans 16 amino acids. The CDR3: CASSFPGLAASYEQYF. Here the CDR3 DNA reads TGTGCCAGCAGCTTCCCGGGACTAGCGGCCTCCTACGAGCAGTACTTC.

This chain joins TRBV18 and TRBJ2-1, with D hard to call. Trimming pared 0 bases from V and 2 bases from J, leaving 17 bases between. The CDR3 has 18 residues. Germline assignment: CDR1 KGHSH and CDR2 LQKENI. Here the CDR3 reads CASSPPSGRPKTYNEQFF. Here the CDR3 DNA reads TGTGCCAGCTCACCACCCTCTGGCAGGCCGAAGACCTACAATGAGCAGTTCTTC.

The rearrangement joins TRBV4-3 to TRBJ2-7, with 7 bases matching TRBD2. Unmatched junction bases numbered 5, after V lost 1 base and J lost 2 bases. The CDR3 extends over 15 amino acids. Per the germline V gene, CDR1 is LGHNA and CDR2 is YSLEER. The CDR3 loop reads CASSQGEGSPYEQYF. For the CDR3, the DNA is TGCGCCAGCAGCCAAGGGGAGGGCAGCCCCTACGAGCAGTACTTC.

The chain uses TRBV18 and TRBJ2-1; no reliable D call. Trimming took off 2 bases at V and 0 bases at J, with 5 bases between the two ends. The germline CDR1 and CDR2 sequences are KGHSH and LQKENI. CDR3 size: 14 residues. The CDR3 sequence is CASSPVSSYNEQFF. DNA of the CDR3: TGTGCCAGCTCACCAGTCAGCTCCTACAATGAGCAGTTCTTC.

Turning to this clone: Distinct nucleotide sequences in the sample also encode this CDR3. V is TRBV18 and J is TRBJ2-1, with D possibly being TRBD2 (6 bases). The germline V gene encodes CDR1 KGHSH and CDR2 LQKENI. Trimming took off 1 base at V and 2 bases at J, with 9 bases between the two ends. The CDR3 sequence is 15 residues long. This chain's CDR3 is CASSPLGGTYNEQFF. The CDR3 DNA sequence: TGTGCCAGCTCACCACTAGGCGGGACCTACAATGAGCAGTTCTTC.

A single count supports this clone. The CDR3 nucleotides are TGTGCCAGCAGCCCCGGACTGCTTAACTATGGCTACACCTTC. Translation gives CASSPGLLNYGYTF. The chain joins TRBV5-6 to TRBJ1-2; D ambiguous. There are 14 residues in the CDR3. V lost 4 bases and J 1 base, leaving 11 bases between the germline ends. Per the germline V gene, CDR1 is SGHDT and CDR2 is YYEEEE.

The chain is built from TRBV19 and TRBJ2-3; TRBD1 matches at 7 bases. Germline trimming cut 7 bases from V and 2 bases from J; bases unmatched to any gene: 12. CDR3 length equals 16 residues. The germline CDR1 and CDR2 sequences are LNHDA and SQIVND (reference sequence). CDR3: CASTSLGQPSTDTQYF. CDR3 nucleotide sequence: TGTGCCAGTACATCTCTGGGACAGCCTTCCACAGATACGCAGTATTTT.

The rearrangement uses TRBV27 and TRBJ2-3; a weak D match, TRBD2 (5 bases). V was clipped by 5 bases and J by 0 bases, with 9 bases between them. Germline V lookup: CDR1 MNHEY, CDR2 SMNVEV (reference sequence). There are 14 residues in the CDR3. The CDR3 sequence: CASSIWTSTDTQYF. CDR3 nucleotides: TGTGCCAGCAGTATTTGGACTAGCACAGATACGCAGTATTTT.

V and J are TRBV9 and TRBJ1-2; 8 bases line up with TRBD1. CDR1 is SGDLS and CDR2 is YYNGEE in the germline V gene. V shed 4 bases and J 8 bases; nucleotides not matched to a gene: 13. CDR3 length: 15 residues. This chain's CDR3 is CASSLGQGGTRGYTF. CDR3 nucleotide sequence: TGTGCCAGCAGCTTAGGACAGGGAGGCACTCGAGGCTACACCTTC.